These 10 T cell receptor beta chains were sequenced from one sample in a study of T cells in localized non-small cell lung cancer. Assay: immunoSEQ multiplex PCR; the TCRdb copy retains only in-frame clones and omits some. Among 25,000 to 30,000 clones listed, approximately 83% were seen once. This specimen consisted of peripheral blood mononuclear cells, obtained before any cancer treatment. Receptors originate from a man aged 35 to 69 with stage III lung adenocarcinoma.

CDR3 sequence (DNA): TGTGCCAGCAGTGAAGTGCTTTCACCCCTCCACTTT. This encodes CASSEVLSPLHF. The V gene is TRBV6-1, the J gene TRBJ1-6; D call uncertain. The CDR3 is 12 amino acids. Trimming took 1 base from V and 9 from J, leaving 4 bases between them. Germline values: CDR1 MNHNS, CDR2 SASEGT.

The chain is built from TRBV7-9 and TRBJ2-7, with D unclear. The CDR3 contains 10 residues. Germline V gene sequence: CDR1 SEHNR, CDR2 FQNEAQ (reference sequence). The V end lost 8 bases, the J end lost 4 bases, and 6 bases lay between the germline ends. CDR3 DNA: TGTGCCAGCGAAGGTTACGAGCAGTACTTC. Protein sequence: CASEGYEQYF. The whole variable domain, remainder taken from reference TRBV7-9 and TRBJ2-7, is DTGVSQNPRHKITKRGQNVTFRCDPISEHNRLYWYRQTLGQGPEFLTYFQNEAQLEKSRLLSDRFSAERPKGSFSTLEIQRTEQGDSAMYLCASEGYEQYFGPGTRLTVT.

The chain recombines TRBV5-4 with TRBJ2-3, with 7 bases matching TRBD1. The CDR3 consists of 13 residues. V dropped 0 bases and J dropped 10; count of bases not matched to a gene: 5. Germline loops: CDR1 SGHNT, CDR2 YYREEE (reference sequence). The DNA of the CDR3 is TGTGCCAGCAGCTTGGCCCGGGACAGACCGCAGTATTTT. Protein product: CASSLARDRPQYF.

The CDR3 is CASSLMQDAYGYTF. The CDR3 coding sequence is TGTGCCAGCAGCTTGATGCAGGATGCCTATGGCTACACCTTC. The J gene is TRBJ1-2, the V gene TRBV7-9, with D unresolved. The CDR3 is 14 amino acids. Germline CDR1 is SEHNR and CDR2 is FQNEAQ (reference sequence). Trimming took 3 bases from V and 4 from J, leaving 12 bases between them.

The chain carries TRBV5-8 and TRBJ2-7; D is uncertain. The CDR3 extends over 15 amino acids. The V gene's germline CDR1 is SGHTS and CDR2 YDEGEE. V lost 1 base and J 0 bases, leaving 11 bases between the germline ends. The DNA for the CDR3 is TGTGCCAGCAGCTTGCGTATCGGACCCTCCTACGAGCAGTACTTC. Its protein product is CASSLRIGPSYEQYF.

This rearrangement joins TRBV5-4 to TRBJ2-3; D possibly corresponds to TRBD2 (6 bases). The ends were cut back, 0 bases at V and 1 base at J, with 12 bases in the middle. Germline assignment: CDR1 SGHNT and CDR2 YYREEE (reference sequence). The CDR3 loop spans 16 amino acids. The CDR3 DNA reads TGTGCCAGCAGCTTGGTTGCCGGGGGTGGCACAGATACGCAGTATTTT. This codes for CASSLVAGGGTDTQYF. Together with reference TRBV5-4 and TRBJ2-3, the CDR3 gives the full variable domain: ETGVTQSPTHLIKTRGQQVTLRCSSQSGHNTVSWYQQALGQGPQFIFQYYREEENGRGNFPPRFSGLQFPNYSSELNVNALELDDSALYLCASSLVAGGGTDTQYFGPGTRLTVL.

This sequence joins TRBV28 and TRBJ2-7, with TRBD1 matching over 7 bases. This CDR3 is 15 amino acids long. The V and J ends lost 6 bases and 2 bases, in that order; junction bases with no gene match: 10. Germline V gene data show CDR1 as MDHEN and CDR2 as SYDVKM. CDR3 DNA sequence: TGTGCCAGCAGATCACCGGGACAGACGACCTACGAGCAGTACTTC. Residues: CASRSPGQTTYEQYF.

A single count supports this clone. The chain has TRBV28 and TRBJ1-1, with D maybe TRBD1 (5 bases). Germline V gene sequence: CDR1 MDHEN, CDR2 SYDVKM. Trimming cost V 5 bases and J 4 bases, with 11 bases left between them. The CDR3 is 13 amino acids. The CDR3 DNA reads TGTGCCAGCAGTCCAGGGAGTATCACTGAAGCTTTCTTT. It is translated as CASSPGSITEAFF.

The V and J genes are TRBV19 and TRBJ1-1; 7 bases match TRBD1. This CDR3 spans 15 amino acids. With 1 base clipped from V and 2 bases from J, the junction kept 4 bases outside the gene matches. Germline-derived CDR1 and CDR2 are LNHDA and SQIVND (reference sequence). CDR3 DNA sequence: TGTGCCAGTAGTATAGGCAGGGGGTTCAACACTGAAGCTTTCTTT. Encoded protein: CASSIGRGFNTEAFF. Using reference TRBV19 and TRBJ1-1 for the parts outside the CDR3, the full variable domain is DGGITQSPKYLFRKEGQNVTLSCEQNLNHDAMYWYRQDPGQGLRLIYYSQIVNDFQKGDIAEGYSVSREKKESFPLTVTSAQKNPTAFYLCASSIGRGFNTEAFFGQGTRLTVV.

The CDR3 loop is CASSLLPGQGNSNYGYTF. CDR3 DNA: TGTGCCAGCAGCCTGTTACCGGGACAGGGGAATTCTAACTATGGCTACACCTTC. The chain uses TRBV5-8 and TRBJ1-2; 10 nucleotides agree with TRBD1. The CDR3 is 18 amino acids. CDR1 is SGHTS and CDR2 is YDEGEE in the germline V gene. J gave up 0 bases and V 4 bases, and 12 bases lay outside the gene matches.